This TCR beta chain is drawn from a study of T cells in Graves' hyperthyroidism and ophthalmopathy (dated by TCRdb to between 2018 and 2021). Regarding the complete study: Peripheral blood samples were taken at the time of initial diagnosis, prior to any treatment. To identify distinguishing TCR V-J signatures, a discovery cohort of 100 patients was used, comprising roughly 45 with Graves' ophthalmopathy and around 60 with stable Graves' hyperthyroidism. Prospective prediction of ophthalmopathy was tested in an independent validation cohort of 18 to 20 hyperthyroidism patients and around 16 patients who later progressed to ophthalmopathy. For training and testing, the 100 or so patients in the discovery cohort were randomly divided in a 7:3 ratio. Thyroid tissue and blood T-cell repertoires from about six Graves' hyperthyroidism patients were also compared in the study. After sampling, hyperthyroidism patients received methimazole starting at 30 mg daily, and ophthalmopathy patients received high-dose intravenous methylprednisolone. The paper describes TCR Vbeta CDR3 sequencing of 135 peripheral blood samples, made up of 40 to 45 ophthalmopathy patients, approximately 73 hyperthyroidism patients and 17 progressor patients.

The TCR beta CDR3 regions were amplified from the RNA transcripts. A first-round RT-PCR of the TCR CDR3 used the HTBI primer set with the Qiagen OneStep RT-PCR kit. A second multiplex PCR round built the libraries, followed by size selection and purification. Libraries were sequenced paired-end with 100 bp reads on an Illumina HiSeq2000. In the authors' own workflow: SOAPnuke was used to process the raw data, throwing out any read that contained adapters or uncalled bases, had a mean Phred below 15, or lacked an exact constant-primer or identifier match. COPE v1.2.5 was used to merge the high-quality paired reads, and each unique nucleotide sequence was defined as a clonotype. MiTCR v1.1 was used to align the clonotypes against IMGT TRBV, TRBD and TRBJ reference segments. The analysis was restricted to V-J combinations with a frequency above 0.0001, which together covered roughly 99% of the repertoires. A TCS score was defined as the ratio between F50 (clonal expansion) and ExV (chaos), using BLOSUM62-based TCRdist between CDR3 peptides within each V-J. Welch's t-statistics and random forest reduced roughly 540 V-J features to 10 to 15, which were used in a naive Bayes classifier (R e1071). TCRdb applied fastp at Q25 and MiXCR to the public reads, then kept only in-frame beta chains. CDR3 protein sequences are deduplicated, and each keeps its most common genes and DNA. TCRdb's processing, not the authors' own work, is the source of the V and J calls. The sample includes some 700,000 distinct CDR3 sequences, with around 16% observed a single time. The biggest ten clones account for roughly 16% of the sample.

V lost 4 bases and J lost 4 bases; the stretch between them is 18 bases long. Inclusive of the bounding cysteine and phenylalanine, the CDR3 is 16 residues long. Left in the record is the CDR3 DNA by itself, 48 bases read in frame from the first base. According to the germline V gene, CDR1 reads SGHRS and CDR2 reads YFSETQ. Graves' hyperthyroidism was defined as stable when no progression to ophthalmopathy occurred over 18 months of follow-up. Hyperthyroidism patients were aged 18 to 65 years and newly diagnosed, with disease duration of less than 2 months. Patients with uncontrolled infections, other autoimmune diseases, pregnancy or lactation were excluded. Diagnoses were established on the basis of clinical symptoms, serum thyroxine and TRAb, thyroid ultrasound, and orbital computed tomography. Ficoll-Paque density gradient centrifugation was used to isolate PBMCs from about 9.4 ml of fresh peripheral blood. Total RNA was extracted using Trizol reagent, and RNA quality was assessed on an Agilent 2100 Bioanalyzer.

This clonotype was observed a few times. This clone's antigen is unknown. No per-base quality is available; no much larger clone lies one base away. Beyond this particular receptor, the publication reports: In validation, the model predicted progression to ophthalmopathy with 55% to 71% sensitivity and around 72% specificity, a median of 6.5 months before onset. In cross-validation, a model built on a 13 V-J signature told ophthalmopathy apart from stable hyperthyroidism with 85% to 90% sensitivity and approximately 81% specificity, and in testing the same model reached 80%/75%. Sample size was not statistically predetermined, and investigators were not blinded to group allocation. Most expanded thyroid clonotypes (frequency above 0.001) were also detected in blood, suggesting blood repertoires may reflect thyroid immune responses.

The chain was built from TRBV5-1 and TRBJ1-5; the best D guess is TRBD1, with 6 bases matching. The source is a man aged 50 to 60 with Graves' hyperthyroidism. The material sequenced was blood. The bases are TGCGCCAGCAGCCCCGGTGGGGGGGGCCGAAATCAGCCCCAGCATTTT. This translates into CASSPGGGGRNQPQHF.